This T cell receptor beta chain derives from a study of T cell responses to AZD1222 COVID-19 vaccine. The V segment lost 2 bases and the J segment 10 bases; nucleotides outside the gene matches: 5. Germline CDR1 reads SGHTA; CDR2 reads FQGTGA. The CDR3 consists of 13 residues. The table came from immunoSEQ multiplex PCR; TCRdb's copy has only in-frame clones and leaves some out. The sample contains 140,000 to 150,000 clones, approximately 90% of which appear only once. The source was peripheral blood, collected 28 days after the second AZD1222 dose. This TCR was sampled from an adult who received the AZD1222 COVID-19 vaccine. V and J are TRBV7-3 and TRBJ2-1, with 7 bases fitting TRBD2. CDR3 protein: CASSLPSGTEQFF. In nucleotides, the CDR3 is TGTGCCAGCAGCTTACCTAGCGGTACCGAGCAGTTCTTC.